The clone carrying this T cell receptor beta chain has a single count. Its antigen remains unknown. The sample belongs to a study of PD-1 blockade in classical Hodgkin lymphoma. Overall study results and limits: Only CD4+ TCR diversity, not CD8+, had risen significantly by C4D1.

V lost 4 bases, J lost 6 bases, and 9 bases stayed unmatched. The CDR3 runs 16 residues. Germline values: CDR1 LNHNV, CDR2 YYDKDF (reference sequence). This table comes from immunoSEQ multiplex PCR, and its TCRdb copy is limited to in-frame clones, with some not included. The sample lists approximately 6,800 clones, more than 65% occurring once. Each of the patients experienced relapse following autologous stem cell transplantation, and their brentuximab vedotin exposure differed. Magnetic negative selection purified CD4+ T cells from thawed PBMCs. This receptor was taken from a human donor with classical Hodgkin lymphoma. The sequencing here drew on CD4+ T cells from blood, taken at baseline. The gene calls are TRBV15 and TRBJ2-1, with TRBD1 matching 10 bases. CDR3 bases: TGTGCCACCAGCAATGGTCCGGGACAGGGGCGCAATGAGCAGTTCTTC. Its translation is CATSNGPGQGRNEQFF.